These T cell receptor beta chains were read from a single sample in a study of T cell repertoires in cytomegalovirus infection. TCRdb recomputed calls from the reads with MiXCR, one row per CDR3 protein. The table lists about half a million distinct CDR3 sequences, 33% of them singletons. Their cognate antigens are unknown. The source was cultured PBMCs, collected from culture after CMV antigen stimulation. Receptors were obtained from a human donor in good health (CMV status not recorded). Some clones in this sample may be carry-over from other donors' samples. Each CDR3 is given with its conserved first and last residue. The order of the fields is D gene, clone size, J gene, V gene, CDR3 DNA, CDR3 protein. The D gene is left open where the match is weak. The size entry is marked missing in some rows and otherwise reads once, few, many or a size class.

.,few,TRBJ2-5,TRBV7-2,TGTGCCAGCAGCTTCGGGACCACGCAAGAGACCCAGTACTTC,CASSFGTTQETQYF
.,few,TRBJ2-5,TRBV6-2/TRBV6-3,TGTGCCAGCAGTTACGGGGCCCAAGAGACCCAGTACTTC,CASSYGAQETQYF
TRBD2,.,TRBJ2-2,TRBV28,TGTGCCAGCACCCTGGCGGGAGGGTCGAACACCGGGGAGCTGTTTTTT,CASTLAGGSNTGELFF
.,few,TRBJ2-4,TRBV19,TGTGCCAGTAGTCCACCGGGGCCGTTTAGGGACATTCAGTACTTC,CASSPPGPFRDIQYF
.,few,TRBJ2-7,TRBV27,TGTGCCAGCAGTTATCAACCGGGCCAGTCCATGGACGAGCAGTACTTC,CASSYQPGQSMDEQYF
TRBD1,.,TRBJ1-5,TRBV12-3/TRBV12-4,TGTGCCAGCAGTTTGGCCCCACAGGGGGCAGGTCAGCCCCAGCATTTT,CASSLAPQGAGQPQHF
TRBD2,.,TRBJ2-1,TRBV7-2,TGTGCCAGCAGCTTTCGGGATAGCGGGAGAAATGAGCAGTTCTTC,CASSFRDSGRNEQFF
.,many,TRBJ2-6,TRBV7-6,TGTGCCAGCAGCCCCGGAGGGGGAGCTGGGGCCAACGTCCTGACTTTC,CASSPGGGAGANVLTF
.,once,TRBJ1-2,TRBV29-1,TGCAGCGAGTCAGGAGGCTACACCTTC,CSESGGYTF
TRBD2,few,TRBJ2-3,TRBV7-2,TGTGCCAGCAGCCTCGGAGCGGGAGGGTGGGCAGATACGCAGTATTTT,CASSLGAGGWADTQYF
TRBD1,.,TRBJ1-1,TRBV19,TGTGCCAGTAGTGCCTTAACAGGGGGCATTGTAGTAATGAACACTGAAGCTTTCTTT,CASSALTGGIVVMNTEAFF
TRBD2,.,TRBJ2-2,TRBV12-3/TRBV12-4,TGTGCCAGCAGTTTAGGCCGCGGGAGGGGCGGAAATACCGGGGAGCTGTTTTTT,CASSLGRGRGGNTGELFF
.,few,TRBJ1-6,TRBV7-6,TGTGCCAGCAGCCTAGGGGGTTATAATTCACCCCTCCACTTT,CASSLGGYNSPLHF
TRBD2,.,TRBJ2-5,TRBV24-1,TGTGCCACCAGTGATAAGCGGGAGTGGGGAGAGACCCAGTACTTC,CATSDKREWGETQYF
.,.,TRBJ1-5,TRBV14,TGTGCCAGCAGCCAAGGAGATAGCAATCAGCCCCAGCATTTT,CASSQGDSNQPQHF
.,few,TRBJ2-7,TRBV28,TGTGCCAGCCAACGGGGACCTGGAGAGCAGTACTTC,CASQRGPGEQYF
.,few,TRBJ1-5,TRBV7-6,TGTGCCAGCAGCACGGGTCCCGGGAGCAATCAGCCCCAGCATTTT,CASSTGPGSNQPQHF
TRBD2,.,TRBJ2-5,TRBV6-2/TRBV6-3,TGTGCCAGCAGTTACTCGACTAGCGTCCGAGAGACCCAGTACTTC,CASSYSTSVRETQYF
.,.,TRBJ1-2,TRBV6-6,TGTGCCAGCGGGCTTTGGTATGGCTACACCTTC,CASGLWYGYTF
.,.,TRBJ1-5,TRBV27,TGTGCCAGCGGGGAGTCTCGCAATCAGCCCCAGCATTTT,CASGESRNQPQHF
TRBD2,.,TRBJ2-1,TRBV7-2,TGTGCCAGCAGCTCGGGACTAGCGTCCTTCGGTGAGCAGTTCTTC,CASSSGLASFGEQFF
.,.,TRBJ2-1,TRBV11-2,TGTGCCAGCAGCTTAAAACCCCCCAGCCAGGGGAATGAGCAGTTCTTC,CASSLKPPSQGNEQFF
.,.,TRBJ1-2,TRBV7-2,TGTGCCAGCAGCGCACTTATCCCCAAACTGGGGGGCTACACCTTC,CASSALIPKLGGYTF
TRBD1,.,TRBJ1-2,TRBV7-3,TGTGCCAGCAAAGGGGGCCCGGGCGATAGGGGCTACACCTTC,CASKGGPGDRGYTF
.,few,TRBJ1-2,TRBV5-1,TGCGCCAGCAGCTTGGAACAGGGCGGCTACACCTTC,CASSLEQGGYTF
.,once,TRBJ1-5,TRBV19,TGTGCCAGTAGCGACAGTGTCAATCAGCCCCAGCATTTT,CASSDSVNQPQHF
.,.,TRBJ2-1,TRBV27,TGTGCCAGCAGTGTCTCTTGGGGATCCAATGAGCAGTTCTTC,CASSVSWGSNEQFF
TRBD2,many,TRBJ2-5,TRBV7-2,TGTGCCAGCAGCTTAGCGAGACTAGCGGGAGAAGAGACCCAGTACTTC,CASSLARLAGEETQYF
TRBD2,.,TRBJ2-5,TRBV19,TGTGCCAGTAGTATTGGGACTAGCGGGAGGGCCATGGAGACCCAGTACTTC,CASSIGTSGRAMETQYF
TRBD1,.,TRBJ2-7,TRBV6-1,TGTGCCAGCAGACGGGGACAGGGGGTCACCTACGAGCAGTACTTC,CASRRGQGVTYEQYF
.,many,TRBJ1-5,TRBV7-8,TGTGCCAGCAGCTTAGGGCCAGAACAGTCAAATCAGCCCCAGCATTTT,CASSLGPEQSNQPQHF
.,few,TRBJ2-3,TRBV20-1,TGCAGTGCTAGACCGGGGCGGGACCCCACAGATACGCAGTATTTT,CSARPGRDPTDTQYF
.,.,TRBJ1-1,TRBV18,TGTGCCAGCTCACCACAGCCGAACACTGAAGCTTTCTTT,CASSPQPNTEAFF
.,many,TRBJ2-6,TRBV7-2,TGTGCCAGCAGCCTCATCGGACCTCACCTAATGGCAGGGGCCAACGTCCTGACTTTC,CASSLIGPHLMAGANVLTF
.,.,TRBJ2-1,TRBV6-5,TGTGCCAGCGCGACTAGTCGCAATGAGCAGTTCTTC,CASATSRNEQFF
.,few,TRBJ1-1,TRBV5-4,TGTGCCAGCAGTTTGGGGGGGCGTATTGAAGCTTTCTTT,CASSLGGRIEAFF
TRBD1,.,TRBJ1-2,TRBV6-6,TGTGCCAGCAGTTACGAGAGGGGCAGGGGGTATGGCTACACCTTC,CASSYERGRGYGYTF
TRBD1,.,TRBJ2-7,TRBV7-3,TGTGCCAGCAGCCCACGGACAGGAGGTTCCTACGAGCAGTACTTC,CASSPRTGGSYEQYF
.,.,TRBJ1-1,TRBV12-3/TRBV12-4,TGTGCCAGCAGTACCGGGACACCGAACACTGAAGCTTTCTTT,CASSTGTPNTEAFF
.,.,TRBJ2-3,TRBV4-3,TGCGCCAGCAGCCAAGTCTGGCAGCGGGCGAGCACAGATACGCAGTATTTT,CASSQVWQRASTDTQYF
.,many,TRBJ2-5,TRBV7-2,TGTGCCAGCAGCTTCGGGGACCGGAAAGAGACCCAGTACTTC,CASSFGDRKETQYF
TRBD2,many,TRBJ2-1,TRBV7-3,TGTGCCAGCAGCTTGACTAGCGGGATTAACAATGAGCAGTTCTTC,CASSLTSGINNEQFF
TRBD2,once,TRBJ2-3,TRBV27,TGTGCCAGCAGTACAAAACTAATAGCGGGAGGAGTAGATACGCAGTATTTT,CASSTKLIAGGVDTQYF
.,few,TRBJ1-6,TRBV7-8,TGTGCCAGCAGTTCGTATAATTCACCCCTCCACTTT,CASSSYNSPLHF
.,.,TRBJ2-6,TRBV19,TGTGCCAGTAGTATAGATATAGGGGCCGGGGCCAACGTCCTGACTTTC,CASSIDIGAGANVLTF
.,.,TRBJ1-1,TRBV28,TGTGCCAGCAGTTTAGGACGGAGAACTGAAGCTTTCTTT,CASSLGRRTEAFF
TRBD2,few,TRBJ2-1,TRBV7-2,TGTGCCAGCAGCCCCGGGGTAGCGGGAGGTGGGCAGTTCTTC,CASSPGVAGGGQFF
TRBD2,few,TRBJ2-7,TRBV5-5,TGTGCCAGCAGAGATGGGGGATTTGCGGGAGTCTACGAGCAGTACTTC,CASRDGGFAGVYEQYF
.,.,TRBJ2-5,TRBV7-6,TGTGCCAGCAGCCCCCGTGCGGATAAAGAGACCCAGTACTTC,CASSPRADKETQYF
.,few,TRBJ1-2,TRBV28,TGTGCCAGCAGTTTACCCCTAGACTTCGACAGTTCGGGGTATTATAACTATGGCTACACCTTC,CASSLPLDFDSSGYYNYGYTF
.,.,TRBJ1-1,TRBV6-2/TRBV6-3,TGTGCCAGCAGGGACGTCATGAACACTGAAGCTTTCTTT,CASRDVMNTEAFF
TRBD2,few,TRBJ2-1,TRBV20-1,TGCAGTGCCTCGGGAGGACGACAGCAGTTCTTC,CSASGGRQQFF
TRBD2,.,TRBJ2-1,TRBV20-1,TGCAGTGCTAGAGGTGCTAGCGGGAGCCCTGACAATGAGCAGTTCTTC,CSARGASGSPDNEQFF
TRBD1,.,TRBJ2-1,TRBV12-3/TRBV12-4,TGTGCCAGCAGTTTAGGACAGGGATTCCGTGATGAGCAGTTCTTC,CASSLGQGFRDEQFF
TRBD1,.,TRBJ1-5,TRBV10-3,TGTGCCATCAGTGAGTCGCTGACAGGGGGGCAGCCCCAGCATTTT,CAISESLTGGQPQHF
TRBD1,few,TRBJ1-3,TRBV7-2,TGTGCCAGCAGCCGGGACAGCGTCTCCTCTGGAAACACCATATATTTT,CASSRDSVSSGNTIYF
TRBD1,.,TRBJ2-3,TRBV12-3/TRBV12-4,TGTGCCAGCAGGTCTGGGACAGACACAGATACGCAGTATTTT,CASRSGTDTDTQYF